This TCR beta chain was found in a study of cytomegalovirus exposure and HLA in healthy donors. Study overall: Unique TCRs numbering approximately 80 million, obtained from HLA-typed donors, made up an early data release.

Study-wide findings and caveats: Rare TCR sequences predominated, though certain public TCRs were found in many donors. Listed as cytomegalovirus-associated were 150 to 200 TCR beta chains. TCR beta chains associated with HLA were, in a later analysis, more clonally expanded than equally common others.

PCR used 60 Vbeta primers and 13 Jbeta primers. The repertoire was sequenced with immunoSEQ multiplex PCR; TCRdb's copy has only in-frame clones and lacks some. The data hold under 110,000 clones, with approximately 85% observed a single time. V dropped 9 bases and J dropped 0 bases, with 12 bases sitting between them. The CDR3 extends over 14 amino acids. Germline V gene lookup returns CDR1 MNHNS and CDR2 SASEGT. Comments on this clone: No antigen is known for it.

Material for sequencing was PBMCs. The chain recombines TRBV6-1 with TRBJ1-5; tentatively, D is TRBD1 (6 bases). The sequence was obtained from a man aged 25 to 40 in good health and CMV-seronegative. CDR3 nucleotides: TGTGCCAGTCGGGACACTTATAGCAATCAGCCCCAGCATTTT. Amino acid sequence: CASRDTYSNQPQHF.